The rows below give T cell receptor beta chains drawn from one sample of a study of shared clonotypes between healthy human individuals. Only in-frame clones appear in the TCRdb table, and some are missing; sequencing was by immunoSEQ multiplex PCR. This table has approximately 2.5 million clones, around 90% appearing once. Specimen: naive CD4+ T cells sorted from blood. The receptors come from a man in his late teens or twenties in good health. Both conserved end residues are part of each CDR3. Each record gives: J gene, V gene, D gene, CDR3 DNA, CDR3 protein. The D gene is left open where the match is weak.

TRBJ1-4 | TRBV11-2 | NA | TGTGCCAGCAGCCCGGCGGGTGAAAAACTGTTTTTT | CASSPAGEKLFF
TRBJ2-7 | TRBV4-1 | TRBD1 | TGCGCCAGCAGCCGGGATACAGGGGGCCTAACCTACGAGCAGTACTTC | CASSRDTGGLTYEQYF
TRBJ2-3 | TRBV18 | TRBD2 | TGTGCCAGCTGCCAGAATGCGGGAGAAAGTGGAGATACGCAGTATTTT | CASCQNAGESGDTQYF
TRBJ2-1 | TRBV12-5 | TRBD2 | TGTGCTAGTGGTTTGGTCGTTGGGACTAGTTGGGGTGAGCAGTTCTTC | CASGLVVGTSWGEQFF
TRBJ1-3 | TRBV9 | TRBD1 | TGTGCCAGCAGCGTCGAGGAGGGACAGGGAAACACCATATATTTT | CASSVEEGQGNTIYF
TRBJ2-7 | TRBV28 | TRBD1 | TGTGCCAGCAGCTATTACCCGGGACAGAGAATCTACGAGCAGTACTTC | CASSYYPGQRIYEQYF
TRBJ2-1 | TRBV7-2 | NA | TGTGCCAGCAGCCCGGGGTTGAGCGCAGAGCAGTTCTTC | CASSPGLSAEQFF
TRBJ1-2 | TRBV28 | TRBD1 | TGTGCCAGCTATAAAGGGACAGGGGCCACTTCCTATGGCTACACCTTC | CASYKGTGATSYGYTF
TRBJ1-2 | TRBV5-5 | NA | TGTGCCAGCAGCAATGGACAGAACTATGGCTACACCTTC | CASSNGQNYGYTF
TRBJ2-7 | TRBV13 | TRBD1 | TGTGCCAGCAGCTTCCGGGACAGGAGCTCCTACGAGCAGTACTTC | CASSFRDRSSYEQYF
TRBJ2-7 | TRBV7-2 | TRBD2 | TGTGCCAGCAGCGCCAGACTAGCGGATTCCTACGAGCAGTACTTC | CASSARLADSYEQYF
TRBJ2-3 | TRBV4-1 | NA | TGCGCCAGCAGCCACACAGGGATTGGCACAGATACGCAGTATTTT | CASSHTGIGTDTQYF
TRBJ2-1 | TRBV9 | NA | TGTGCCAGCAGCGTAGGCGGCAGCCTCTACAATGAGCAGTTCTTC | CASSVGGSLYNEQFF
TRBJ1-6 | TRBV25-1 | NA | TGTGCCAGCAGAGGCTACAGGGAGCTCTCCTATAATTCACCCCTCCACTTT | CASRGYRELSYNSPLHF
TRBJ1-1 | TRBV7-8 | NA | TGTGCCAGCGGAGAGACAGAAATGAACACTGAAGCTTTCTTT | CASGETEMNTEAFF
TRBJ2-7 | TRBV7-8 | TRBD1 | TGTGCCAGCAGCTACCGGGACAGGGGGCCCTACGAGCAGTACTTC | CASSYRDRGPYEQYF
TRBJ2-1 | TRBV10-3 | TRBD2 | TGTGCCATCAGTGGGACTAGCGGGGGGCACAATGAGCAGTTCTTC | CAISGTSGGHNEQFF
TRBJ2-3 | TRBV11-2 | TRBD1 | TGTGCCAGCAGCCGAGACAGGGGCACAGATACGCAGTATTTT | CASSRDRGTDTQYF
TRBJ2-7 | TRBV2 | TRBD2 | TGTGCCAGCAGGCTAAATAGCGGGAGTCTCTACGAGCAGTACTTC | CASRLNSGSLYEQYF
TRBJ2-3 | TRBV7-2 | TRBD2 | TGTGCCAGCAGCCTGACTAGCGGGATAACAGATACGCAGTATTTT | CASSLTSGITDTQYF
TRBJ2-2 | TRBV20-1 | NA | TGCAGTGCTTCCCGCACCGGGGAGCTGTTTTTT | CSASRTGELFF
TRBJ1-3 | TRBV6-6 | TRBD1 | TGTGCCAGCAGCCGGGACAGGGACGCAAACACCATATATTTT | CASSRDRDANTIYF
TRBJ2-7 | TRBV5-6 | NA | TGTGCCAGCAGCACGGGACTGGGGTACGAGCAGTACTTC | CASSTGLGYEQYF
TRBJ1-2 | TRBV19 | TRBD1 | TGTGCCAGTAGTATTGGACAGGGGGCGTGGGGCTACACCTTC | CASSIGQGAWGYTF
TRBJ2-2 | TRBV5-6 | TRBD1 | TGTGCCAGCAGCATTGACAGGGGGATGTCCGGGGAGCTGTTTTTT | CASSIDRGMSGELFF
TRBJ2-7 | TRBV11-2 | NA | TGTGCCAGCAGCCTCAGGACCGAGCAGTACTTC | CASSLRTEQYF
TRBJ1-1 | TRBV19 | NA | TGTGCCAGTAGTATAGGTTGGGGATCAGTCACTGAAGCTTTCTTT | CASSIGWGSVTEAFF